Each of the 17 T cell receptor beta chains below was sequenced from the same sample in a study of T cell clonality in common variable immunodeficiency. TCRdb keeps only in-frame clones here, not all; method: immunoSEQ multiplex PCR. The sample includes some 54,000 clones, none of them occurring once. Specimen: peripheral blood mononuclear cells. These receptors were collected from a person aged 18-69 years in good health.

This clone appeared a few times. The observed sequence ends 3 residues before the CDR3 terminus, with the missing tail filled in from the germline J gene. V and J are TRBV7-3 and TRBJ1-4, with D possibly matching TRBD1 (6 bases). Trimming took 5 bases from V and 4 from J, leaving 14 bases between them. In germline, CDR1 is SGHTA, CDR2 FQGTGA. The length of the CDR3 is 15 residues. The CDR3 loop is CASSARGAGNEKLFF. Incomplete CDR3 DNA: TGTGCCAGCAGCGCTCGGGGGGCGGGTAATGAAAAA.

Remarks on this clone: The CDR3 is cut off 3 residues early in the read; its end comes from the germline J gene. V and J are TRBV2 and TRBJ2-3, with 8 bases aligning to TRBD1. Germline CDR1 is SNHLY and CDR2 is FYNNEI. The CDR3 totals 18 residues. The CDR3: CASSEPTAGGAWPQPQYF. The CDR3 bases that were read are TGTGCCAGCAGTGAGCCAACCGCAGGGGGCGCATGGCCTCAGCCG.

There are a few counts of this clone. From the germline J gene comes the end of the CDR3, since the read stops 3 residues before it. J is TRBJ1-1 and V is TRBV19; D not resolved. Between the trimmed V and J ends, which lost 6 bases and 1 base, there was a span of 9 bases. The CDR3 has 13 residues. The germline gives CDR1 LNHDA, CDR2 SQIVND (reference sequence). This CDR3 reads CASSLAGNTEAFF. The covered CDR3 bases are TGTGCCAGTAGCCTCGCCGGGAACACTGAA.

This clone was counted at least ten times. The CDR3 end lies 3 residues beyond the end of the read and is filled in from the germline J gene. The V gene is TRBV10-3, the J gene TRBJ2-7; no clear D. Germline V gene sequence: CDR1 ENHRY, CDR2 SYGVKD. With 0 bases removed from V and 2 bases from J, the gap between germline ends came to 11 bases. CDR3 length equals 15 residues. Partial CDR3 DNA: TGTGCCATCAGTGAGTCCTATATTTCCCCCTACGAG. Encoded protein: CAISESYISPYE. The whole CDR3 region reads CAISESYISPYEQYF.

This clone has more than one count but fewer than ten. With the read ending 3 residues before the CDR3 end, the germline J gene is used to fill in that end. This sequence joins TRBV19 and TRBJ2-2; D uncertain. CDR3 length: 16 amino acids. Germline V CDR1 and CDR2: LNHDA, SQIVND (reference sequence). This CDR3 reads CASSISWAWSNSPLFF. CDR3 DNA (partial): TGTGCCAGTAGTATCAGCTGGGCATGGAGTAATTCACCG.

Ten or more counts support this clone. The read terminates 3 residues before the CDR3 end, so the remaining end is supplied by the germline J gene. V is TRBV2 and J is TRBJ1-5; D gene unclear. Trimming pared 7 bases from V and 6 bases from J, leaving 13 bases between. The CDR3 spans 13 residues. CDR1 and CDR2 (germline): SNHLY, FYNNEI. This CDR3 is CASKGQALQPQHF. The CDR3 DNA, read in part, is TGTGCCAGCAAGGGCCAGGCCCTTCAGCCC. The full variable domain, rest sourced from reference TRBV2 and TRBJ1-5, is EPEVTQTPSHQVTQMGQEVILRCVPISNHLYFYWYRQILGQKVEFLVSFYNNEISEKSEIFDDQFSVERPDGSNFTLKIRSTKLEDSAMYFCASKGQALQPQHFGDGTRLSIL.

This clone was seen at least ten times. Sequencing ends 3 residues short of the CDR3 end; the germline J gene provides the rest. The chain carries TRBV7-6 and TRBJ2-5, with 10 positions matching TRBD1. CDR3 length: 14 amino acids. CDR1 is SGHVS and CDR2 is FNYEAQ in the germline V gene. V lost 5 bases and J lost 4; bases outside the gene matches: 4. The CDR3 loop is CASSLGTGVETQYF. The sequenced CDR3 bases are TGTGCCAGCAGCCTGGGGACAGGGGTAGAGACC.

There are many counts of this clone. The read is 3 residues too short to cover the CDR3 end, so that end is filled in from the germline J gene. The rearrangement links TRBV28 to TRBJ2-2, with 7 nucleotides matching TRBD1. The V segment lost 6 bases and the J segment 1 base; nucleotides outside the gene matches: 2. The CDR3 has 14 amino acids. Germline V gene sequence: CDR1 MDHEN, CDR2 SYDVKM. The sequenced part of the CDR3 DNA is TGTGCCAGCAGAGCAGGGGGGAACACCGGGGAG. Translated: CASRAGGNTGE. The CDR3 in full is CASRAGGNTGELFF. Combining the CDR3 with reference TRBV28 and TRBJ2-2 gives the whole variable domain DVKVTQSSRYLVKRTGEKVFLECVQDMDHENMFWYRQDPGLGLRLIYFSYDVKMKEKGDIPEGYSVSREKKERFSLILESASTNQTSMYLCASRAGGNTGELFFGEGSRLTVL.

The sample holds many counts of this clone. Read coverage stops 3 residues before the CDR3 terminus; the germline J gene supplies the remainder. The chain carries TRBV7-2 and TRBJ1-6, with 8 bases lining up with TRBD1. The J segment lost 9 bases and the V segment lost 1 base, leaving 5 bases of the junction unmatched. The CDR3 totals 15 residues. CDR1 and CDR2 from the germline V gene are SGHTA and FQGNSA. The chain's CDR3 is CASSLGGRGRSPLHF. CDR3 DNA (partial): TGTGCCAGCAGCTTAGGGGGCAGGGGGCGTTCACCC.

This clone was seen a few times. The CDR3 end is not reached by the read, which stops 3 residues before it; the germline J gene fills it in. The V call is TRBV19, the J call TRBJ2-3; D gene ambiguous. Germline V gene sequence: CDR1 LNHDA, CDR2 SQIVND (reference sequence). V was pared by 6 bases and J by 1 base, with 8 bases between. The CDR3 consists of 13 residues. The CDR3 region is CASRPSGTDTQYF. The sequenced CDR3 bases are TGTGCCAGTAGGCCTAGTGGCACAGATACG.

This clone was seen repeatedly, ten times or more. The read ends 3 residues early relative to the CDR3; the germline J gene fills the gap. The gene calls are TRBV30 and TRBJ1-1; the D gene is possibly TRBD1 (6 bases). Per germline, CDR1 GTSNPN and CDR2 SVGIG (reference sequence). The CDR3 has 11 residues. The CDR3 bases that were read are TGTGCCTGGCGATTCAGGGGTTCT. Its translation: CAWRFRGS. The entire CDR3 sequence reads CAWRFRGSAFF.

Ten or more counts support this clone. The CDR3 end falls 3 residues outside the read, so it is completed with the germline J gene. The chain carries TRBV5-1 and TRBJ2-7, with D possibly being TRBD2 (6 bases). Germline CDR1 reads SGHRS; CDR2 reads YFSETQ. The V gene lost 0 bases and the J gene lost 3 bases, with 10 bases spanning the gap. CDR3 size: 14 residues. CDR3 DNA, as far as it was read: TGCGCCAGCAGCTTGGGGGGGACTGTCTACGAG. Encoded protein: CASSLGGTVYE. The full CDR3 protein is CASSLGGTVYEQYF.

The covered CDR3 bases are TGTGCCTGGAGTCGAGGGGATAGCAATCAGCCC. It is translated as CAWSRGDSNQP. The entire CDR3 protein reads CAWSRGDSNQPQHF. This chain links TRBV30 with TRBJ1-5, with TRBD1 as a possible D gene (5 bases). The read terminates 3 residues before the CDR3 end, so the remaining end is supplied by the germline J gene. The germline V gene has CDR1 GTSNPN and CDR2 SVGIG (reference sequence). The V end was cut by 2 bases, the J end by 0 bases, with 8 bases between. The CDR3 length is 14 residues.

This clone was observed at least ten times. The read terminates 3 residues ahead of where the CDR3 ends, so the germline J gene completes it. The chain has TRBV20-1 and TRBJ2-2; D is possibly TRBD1 (5 bases). The CDR3 runs 13 residues. Germline values: CDR1 DFQATT, CDR2 SNEGSKA (reference sequence). The germline V and J ends were trimmed by 3 bases and 5 bases, with 10 bases remaining between them. This CDR3 is CSASRAPTGELFF. Incomplete CDR3 DNA: TGCAGTGCTAGCAGGGCCCCTACCGGGGAG.

This clone was recorded a few times. Coverage ceases 3 residues before the CDR3 finishes, and the germline J gene fills in the end. The chain has TRBV20-1 and TRBJ1-1; 7 bases agree with TRBD1. J was trimmed by 6 bases and V by 3 bases; bases with no gene match: 7. CDR1 and CDR2 from the germline V gene are DFQATT and SNEGSKA (reference sequence). The CDR3 has 13 residues. The DNA read from the CDR3 is TGCAGTGCTAGGTCGACAGGGAGCGCTGAA. Protein: CSARSTGSAE. The whole CDR3 reads CSARSTGSAEAFF.

This clone has ten or more counts. The CDR3 goes on 3 residues after the read ends, and that part is filled in from the germline J gene. This chain joins TRBV7-3 and TRBJ2-3; 7 bases fit TRBD2. V lost 5 bases to trimming and J lost 0 bases; unmatched junction nucleotides: 5. Germline-derived CDR1 and CDR2 are SGHTA and FQGTGA. This CDR3 contains 15 residues. CDR3 residues: CASSVGGVSTDTQYF. The covered CDR3 bases are TGTGCCAGCAGCGTTGGGGGGGTGAGCACAGATACG. Full variable domain (rest looked up from reference TRBV7-3 and TRBJ2-3): GAGVSQTPSNKVTEKGKYVELRCDPISGHTALYWYRQSLGQGPEFLIYFQGTGAADDSGLPNDRFFAVRPEGSVSTLKIQRTERGDSAVYLCASSVGGVSTDTQYFGPGTRLTVL.

There are many counts of this clone. The CDR3 goes on 3 residues after the read ends, and that part is filled in from the germline J gene. This chain joins TRBV19 and TRBJ2-7; 8 bases map to TRBD1. Germline CDR1 and CDR2: LNHDA and SQIVND (reference sequence). The CDR3 loop spans 13 amino acids. Trimming took 10 bases from V and 6 from J; bases not matched to a gene: 11. Partial CDR3 DNA: TGTGCCATCATACGGACAGGGTGGGGCGAG. Translated, it gives CAIIRTGWGE. The whole CDR3 is CAIIRTGWGEQYF.